The TCR beta chain described here comes from a study of vaccination and CD4 T cells after COVID-19. About the research overall: Six men and four women formed the convalescents, two being Hispanic. Samples taken post-COVID came a median around 96 days after diagnosis, ranging from 35 to 161.

On this clonotype: Its antigen remains unidentified.

The CDR3 loop spans 18 amino acids. V shed 0 bases and J shed 4 bases, with 22 bases lying between them. CDR1 is LNHDA, CDR2 SQIVND, per germline (reference sequence). An Oncomine TCR Beta short-read assay was used to sequence the DNA from cultured CD4+ T cells. In this case, cultured CD4+ T cells provided the extracted genomic DNA. TCRdb re-called the PCR reads with MiXCR, one entry per CDR3 protein. Of more than 13,000 distinct CDR3 sequences in the sample, around 43% were seen once. Treatment described: roughly 11-day PBMC culture with coronavirus spike peptide pools or control peptides (ViraFEST assay). Days 3 and 7 saw half the medium replaced with fresh IL-2 medium.

Sequencing was carried out using CD4+ T cells from blood, cultured in vitro. The clonotype comes from a human donor who had recovered from COVID-19. The chain uses TRBV19 and TRBJ2-7; D remains unclear. This chain's CDR3 is CASSIDLFPTSWGYEQYF. CDR3 DNA sequence: TGTGCCAGTAGTATAGATCTATTCCCCACATCCTGGGGATACGAGCAGTACTTC.